This record concerns one T cell receptor beta chain sequence. This clonotype has only one observation. This receptor's antigen is unknown. No per-base quality is available; no much larger clone lies one base away. One read alone makes for weak evidence. The listed sequencing device is Illumina HiSeq 2000. Multiplex PCR amplification was used to generate the TCR beta chain libraries. High-throughput sequencing was used to analyze the amplified TCR beta chain products. The public sequencing data were trimmed at Q25 with fastp and processed into clonotypes with MiXCR by TCRdb, which kept only in-frame beta chains. When rows share a CDR3 protein, they turn into one entry using the most common DNA and genes. Here the sample has over 60,000 distinct CDR3 sequences; approximately 54% occur a single time. Around 20% of the sample comes from the top ten. The data were taken from a study of breast tumors, draining lymph nodes, adjacent tissues (dated by TCRdb to 2016 to 2018). About the study as a whole: Breast cancer patients provided tumor, adjacent nontumor tissue and axillary lymph nodes, and the study compared the TCR beta repertoires across these three sources. The study aimed to assess the relationships and possible T-cell exchange between tumor, surrounding tissue and draining lymph node repertoires in human breast cancer. Summary of the overall study and its limitations: Tumor and nontumor tissue repertoires were found to be significantly more similar in luminal-like than in basal-like breast cancer. The data were considered consistent with the idea that most tumor T cells come from the lymph node and then expand in tumor tissue. The conclusion that tumor T cells originate in lymph nodes was framed as consistent with a hypothesis rather than directly demonstrated. Tumors showed preferential V and J gene usage, and their T-cell repertoire diversity fell below that of lymph nodes yet above that of nontumor tissue.

Sequences DFQATT (CDR1) and SNEGSKA (CDR2) are obtained from the germline V gene (reference sequence). The germline V and J ends show losses of 1 base and 2 bases respectively, and no gene match explains 4 bases of the junction. From its cysteine to its phenylalanine, the CDR3 spans 16 amino acids. Solely the CDR3 DNA is kept, with 48 bases framed from the first base. The TCR comes from a female donor with breast cancer. Some clones in this sample may be carry-over from other donors' samples. The chain uses TRBV20-1 and TRBJ2-5, with TRBD2 identical over 13 junction bases. Sample: breast tumor tissue. The DNA reads as follows: TGCAGTGCTAGAGGACTAGCGGGGGGTTCACAAGAGACCCAGTACTTC. This encodes CSARGLAGGSQETQYF.